Listed below are T cell receptor beta chains from one sample, sequenced in a study of blood T cell repertoires in COVID-19. Only in-frame clones appear in the TCRdb table, and some are missing; sequencing was by immunoSEQ multiplex PCR. This sample has tens of thousands of clones, with around 80% found just once. The specimen sequenced was peripheral blood. These receptors came from a man aged 25-45 years with COVID-19, enrolled during active disease. Each CDR3 is given with its conserved first and last residue. D genes are given only for firm matches. Not all rows give a size; the values are once, few, many and, for expanded clones, a class.

>TRBV5-1|few|.|TRBJ2-3
TGCGCCAGCAGCTTGGCCGGGGGAACGCAGTATTTT
CASSLAGGTQYF
>TRBV30|few|.|TRBJ2-3
TGTGCCTGGAGTCCCTCCCCCGATTCAGGCACGCAGTATTTT
CAWSPSPDSGTQYF
>TRBV10-2|.|.|TRBJ2-1
TGCGCCAGCATTCCTTTTACTGGGAGGAGCTACAATGAGCAGTTCTTC
CASIPFTGRSYNEQFF
>TRBV5-1|.|TRBD1|TRBJ1-2
TGCGCCAGCAGCCAGACAGGGGTCTATGGCTACACCTTC
CASSQTGVYGYTF
>TRBV24-1|.|TRBD1|TRBJ2-3
TGTGCCACAAGTGCCAGGGGGCCCACAGATACGCAGTATTTT
CATSARGPTDTQYF
>TRBV5-1|.|TRBD2|TRBJ2-3
TGCGCCAGCAGCCCGCCCCTAGCGGGAGGCACAGATACGCAGTATTTT
CASSPPLAGGTDTQYF
>TRBV29-1|.|.|TRBJ2-7
TGCAGCGTTGAAGTGGTGACGGAGGGGCACTTC
CSVEVVTEGHF
>TRBV19|.|TRBD1|TRBJ1-2
TGTGCCAGCCAACAGGGGTATGGCTACACCTTC
CASQQGYGYTF
>TRBV7-2|.|.|TRBJ2-3
TGTGCCAGCAGTTCCGTTCCCCCAGATACGCAGTATTTT
CASSSVPPDTQYF
>TRBV30|.|.|TRBJ2-3
TGTGCCTGGAGCGTCGGAGATACGCAGTATTTT
CAWSVGDTQYF
>TRBV4-1|.|TRBD1|TRBJ1-1
TGCGCCAGCAGGACAGGGGGCACTGAAGCTTTCTTT
CASRTGGTEAFF
>TRBV3-1/TRBV3-2|.|.|TRBJ1-2
TGTGCCAGCAGCCCGGACACAAGAGGTGGCTACACCTTC
CASSPDTRGGYTF
>TRBV27|.|TRBD2|TRBJ2-3
TGTGCCAGCAGTTCGACTAGCGCGACAGATACGCAGTATTTT
CASSSTSATDTQYF
>TRBV3-1/TRBV3-2|.|.|TRBJ2-4
TGTGCCAGCAGCCAAGGAGGCCACCTACTAGCCAAAAACATTCAGTACTTC
CASSQGGHLLAKNIQYF
>TRBV6-1|.|TRBD2|TRBJ2-7
TGTGCCAGCAGTGACCCTAGCGGAGGCTGGCGCTCCTACGAGCAGTACTTC
CASSDPSGGWRSYEQYF
>TRBV12-5|.|TRBD2|TRBJ2-7
TGTGCTAGTGGTTTTGGACTAGCGGGAGACGAGCAGTACTTC
CASGFGLAGDEQYF
>TRBV30|.|TRBD1|TRBJ2-7
TGTGCCTGGAGCCTCGGACAGGACTACGAGCAGTACTTC
CAWSLGQDYEQYF
>TRBV10-3|.|TRBD2|TRBJ2-3
TGTGCCATCAGTGAGTCCGGGCTCATAGCGGGAGGGTTGATGCAGTATTTT
CAISESGLIAGGLMQYF
>TRBV30|.|TRBD2|TRBJ2-1
TGTGCCTACGCCGGGACTAGCTCTTTCTATGAGCAGTTCTTC
CAYAGTSSFYEQFF
>TRBV3-1/TRBV3-2|.|.|TRBJ1-6
TGTGCCAGCAGCCAAGTACCAGGGGCTAATTCACCCCTCCACTTT
CASSQVPGANSPLHF
>TRBV19|few|TRBD1|TRBJ1-2
TGTGCCAGTAGTGGACAGGGTATCTATGGCTACACCTTC
CASSGQGIYGYTF
>TRBV28|.|.|TRBJ2-7
TGTGCCAGCAGTCTCCGGACAGTTCCTACCGAGCAGTACTTC
CASSLRTVPTEQYF